This T cell receptor beta chain was obtained from a study of blood T cell repertoires in COVID-19. Study-wide background: Donors in the United States, Italy and Spain gave samples during acute or convalescent COVID-19.

Sequencing used immunoSEQ multiplex PCR; TCRdb keeps in-frame clones, though not all of them. The sample has about 240,000 clones, 85% to 90% seen once. The clonotype comes from a woman in her 70s with active or convalescent COVID-19. Sequencing was performed on peripheral blood.

This CDR3 reads CASTERQGYNQPQHF. The CDR3 nucleotides are TGTGCCAGCACGGAAAGACAGGGCTATAATCAGCCCCAGCATTTT. The chain couples TRBV2 to TRBJ1-5; the match to TRBD1 covers 7 bases. CDR3 length: 15 amino acids. Germline V lookup: CDR1 SNHLY, CDR2 FYNNEI. The V and J ends lost 7 bases and 4 bases, in that order; junction bases with no gene match: 10.